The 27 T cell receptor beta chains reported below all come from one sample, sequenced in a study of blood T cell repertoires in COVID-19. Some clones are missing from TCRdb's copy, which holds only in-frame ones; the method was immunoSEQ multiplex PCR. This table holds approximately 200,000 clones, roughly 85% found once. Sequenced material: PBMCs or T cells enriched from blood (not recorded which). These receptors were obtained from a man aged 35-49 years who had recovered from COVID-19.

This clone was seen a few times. CDR3 amino acids: CASRNPQGEDTQYF. DNA for the CDR3: TGCGCCAGCAGAAACCCCCAGGGTGAAGATACGCAGTATTTT. The chain combines TRBV5-1 with TRBJ2-3; a possible D gene is TRBD1 (5 bases). There are 14 residues in the CDR3. Germline V gives CDR1 SGHRS, CDR2 YFSETQ. Trimming removed 5 bases from V and 5 bases from J, with 15 bases in between.

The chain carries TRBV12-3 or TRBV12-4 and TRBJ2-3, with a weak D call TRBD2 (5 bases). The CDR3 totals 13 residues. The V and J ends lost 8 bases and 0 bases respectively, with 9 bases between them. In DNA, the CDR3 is TGTGCCAGCGGAGGCGATAGCACAGATACGCAGTATTTT. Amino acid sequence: CASGGDSTDTQYF.

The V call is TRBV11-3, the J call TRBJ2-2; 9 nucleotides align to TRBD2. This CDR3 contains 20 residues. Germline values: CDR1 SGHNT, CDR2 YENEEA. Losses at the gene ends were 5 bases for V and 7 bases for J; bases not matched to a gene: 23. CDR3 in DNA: TGTGCCAGCAGCCCTACGGAACTCCCCCCCCTAGCGGGATTTGGCGGGGAGCTGTTTTTT. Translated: CASSPTELPPLAGFGGELFF.

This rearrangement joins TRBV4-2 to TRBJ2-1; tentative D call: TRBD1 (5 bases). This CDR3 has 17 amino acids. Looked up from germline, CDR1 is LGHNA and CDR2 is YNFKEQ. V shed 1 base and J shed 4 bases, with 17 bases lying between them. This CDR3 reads CASSQVAARVEYNEQFF. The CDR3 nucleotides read TGTGCCAGCAGCCAAGTCGCCGCCAGGGTGGAATACAATGAGCAGTTCTTC.

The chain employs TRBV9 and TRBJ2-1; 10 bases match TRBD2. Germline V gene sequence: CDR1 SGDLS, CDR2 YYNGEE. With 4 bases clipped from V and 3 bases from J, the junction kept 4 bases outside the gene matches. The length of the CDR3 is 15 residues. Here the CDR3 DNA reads TGTGCCAGCAGCTCCGGACTAGCGGTCTACAATGAGCAGTTCTTC. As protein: CASSSGLAVYNEQFF.

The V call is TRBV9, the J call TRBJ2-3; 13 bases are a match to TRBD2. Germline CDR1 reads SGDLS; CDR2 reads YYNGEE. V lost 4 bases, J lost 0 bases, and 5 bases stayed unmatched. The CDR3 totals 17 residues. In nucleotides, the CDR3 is TGTGCCAGCAGCCTGGGACTAGCGGGACCGAGCACAGATACGCAGTATTTT. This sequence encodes CASSLGLAGPSTDTQYF.

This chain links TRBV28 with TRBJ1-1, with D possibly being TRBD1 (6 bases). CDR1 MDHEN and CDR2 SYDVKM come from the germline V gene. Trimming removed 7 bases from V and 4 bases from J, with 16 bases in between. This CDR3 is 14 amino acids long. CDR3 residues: CASTPPGGLTEAFF. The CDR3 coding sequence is TGTGCCAGCACCCCCCCGGGGGGGCTCACTGAAGCTTTCTTT.

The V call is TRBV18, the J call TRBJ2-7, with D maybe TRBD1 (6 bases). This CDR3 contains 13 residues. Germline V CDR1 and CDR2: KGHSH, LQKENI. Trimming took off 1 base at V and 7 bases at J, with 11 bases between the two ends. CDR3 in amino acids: CASSPRPQGEQYF. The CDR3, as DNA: TGTGCCAGCTCACCACGTCCTCAGGGGGAGCAGTACTTC. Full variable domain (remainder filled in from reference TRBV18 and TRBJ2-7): NAGVMQNPRHLVRRRGQEARLRCSPMKGHSHVYWYRQLPEEGLKFMVYLQKENIIDESGMPKERFSAEFPKEGPSILRIQQVVRGDSAAYFCASSPRPQGEQYFGPGTRLTVT.

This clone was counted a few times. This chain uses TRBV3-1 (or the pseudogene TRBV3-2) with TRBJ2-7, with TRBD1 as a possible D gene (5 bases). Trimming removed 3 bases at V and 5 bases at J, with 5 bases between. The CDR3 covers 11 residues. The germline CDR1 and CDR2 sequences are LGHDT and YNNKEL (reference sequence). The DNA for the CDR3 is TGTGCCAGCAGCCACAGGGACGAGCAGTACTTC. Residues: CASSHRDEQYF.

As DNA, the CDR3 is TGTGCCACCAGTGATTCCGATTTACAGGGTACTTCCTACAATGAGCAGTTCTTC. Its translation: CATSDSDLQGTSYNEQFF. V gene TRBV24-1 combines with J gene TRBJ2-1; tentative D call: TRBD1 (6 bases). V lost 2 bases and J lost 1, with 17 bases in between. The CDR3 consists of 18 residues. CDR1 and CDR2 from the germline V gene are KGHDR and SFDVKD.

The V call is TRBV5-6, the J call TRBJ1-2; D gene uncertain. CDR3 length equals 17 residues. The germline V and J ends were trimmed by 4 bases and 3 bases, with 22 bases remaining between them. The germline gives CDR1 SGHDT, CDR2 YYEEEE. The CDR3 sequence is CASSPKRRILTYYGYTF. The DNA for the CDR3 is TGTGCCAGCAGCCCTAAACGGAGGATCCTAACGTACTATGGCTACACCTTC.

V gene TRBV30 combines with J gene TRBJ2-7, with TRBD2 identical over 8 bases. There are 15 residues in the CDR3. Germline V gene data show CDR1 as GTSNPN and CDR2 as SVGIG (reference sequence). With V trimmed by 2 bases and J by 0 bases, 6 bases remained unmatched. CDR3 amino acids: CAWSREGGSSYEQYF. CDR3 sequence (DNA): TGTGCCTGGAGTCGGGAGGGGGGGAGCTCCTACGAGCAGTACTTC.

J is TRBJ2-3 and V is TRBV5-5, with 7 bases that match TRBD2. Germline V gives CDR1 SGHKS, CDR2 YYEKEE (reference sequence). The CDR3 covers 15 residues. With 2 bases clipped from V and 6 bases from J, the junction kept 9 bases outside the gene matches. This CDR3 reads CASSFRGGSMDTQYF. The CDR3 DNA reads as TGTGCCAGCAGCTTTCGGGGCGGGAGCATGGATACGCAGTATTTT.

Here the CDR3 reads CASSLGQVNSPLHF. The DNA of the CDR3 is TGTGCCAGCAGCTTGGGGCAGGTTAATTCACCCCTCCACTTT. The chain is built from TRBV5-6 and TRBJ1-6; the D is unclear. CDR1 is SGHDT and CDR2 is YYEEEE in the germline V gene. The V end lost 0 bases, the J end lost 6 bases, and 7 bases lay between the germline ends. This CDR3 spans 14 amino acids.

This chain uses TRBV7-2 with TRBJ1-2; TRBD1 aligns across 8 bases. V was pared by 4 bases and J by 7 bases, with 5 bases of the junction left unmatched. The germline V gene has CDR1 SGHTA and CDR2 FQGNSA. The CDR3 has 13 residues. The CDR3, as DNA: TGTGCCAGCAGCTCGGGACAGGCCGGTGGCTACACCTTC. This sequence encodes CASSSGQAGGYTF.

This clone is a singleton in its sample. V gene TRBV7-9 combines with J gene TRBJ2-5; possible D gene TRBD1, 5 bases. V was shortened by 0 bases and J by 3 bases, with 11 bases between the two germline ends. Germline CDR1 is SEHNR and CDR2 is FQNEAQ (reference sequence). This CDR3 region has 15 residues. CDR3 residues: CASSLAGRDEETQYF. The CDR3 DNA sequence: TGTGCCAGCAGCTTAGCAGGCAGGGATGAAGAGACCCAGTACTTC. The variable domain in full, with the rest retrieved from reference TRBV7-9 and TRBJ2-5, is DTGVSQNPRHKITKRGQNVTFRCDPISEHNRLYWYRQTLGQGPEFLTYFQNEAQLEKSRLLSDRFSAERPKGSFSTLEIQRTEQGDSAMYLCASSLAGRDEETQYFGPGTRLLVL.

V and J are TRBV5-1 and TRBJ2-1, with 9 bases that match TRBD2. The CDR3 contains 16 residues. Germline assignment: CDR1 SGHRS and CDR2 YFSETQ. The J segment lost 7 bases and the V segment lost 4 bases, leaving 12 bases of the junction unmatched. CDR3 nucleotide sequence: TGCGCCAGCAGCACGCACTCTAGCGGGACGGGGAATGAGCAGTTCTTC. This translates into CASSTHSSGTGNEQFF.

The CDR3 DNA follows: TGCGCCAGCAGCCAGAACAGCGGGAGGGGTACCTACGAGCAGTACTTC. Translating it yields CASSQNSGRGTYEQYF. The gene calls are TRBV4-1 and TRBJ2-7, with 10 bases aligning to TRBD2. Germline values: CDR1 MGHRA, CDR2 YSYEKL. This CDR3 spans 16 amino acids. V gave up 3 bases and J gave up 2 bases; unmatched junction bases: 7.

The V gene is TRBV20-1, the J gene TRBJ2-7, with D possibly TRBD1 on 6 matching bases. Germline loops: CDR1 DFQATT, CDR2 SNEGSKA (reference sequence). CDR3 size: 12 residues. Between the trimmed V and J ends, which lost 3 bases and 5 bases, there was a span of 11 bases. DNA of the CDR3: TGCAGTGCTAGTCGACAGGCAGACGAGCAGTACTTC. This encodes CSASRQADEQYF.

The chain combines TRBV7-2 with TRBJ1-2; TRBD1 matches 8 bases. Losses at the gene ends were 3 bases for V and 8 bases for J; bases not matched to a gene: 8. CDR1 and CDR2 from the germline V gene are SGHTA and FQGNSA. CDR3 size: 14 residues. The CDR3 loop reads CASSFMSGGEGYTF. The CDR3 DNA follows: TGTGCCAGCAGCTTTATGTCAGGGGGCGAGGGCTACACCTTC.

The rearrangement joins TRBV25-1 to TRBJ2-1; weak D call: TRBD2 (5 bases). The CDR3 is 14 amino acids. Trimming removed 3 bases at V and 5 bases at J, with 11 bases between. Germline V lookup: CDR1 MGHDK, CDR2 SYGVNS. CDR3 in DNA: TGTGCCAGCAGTGAGCCGGGATGGGACAATGAGCAGTTCTTC. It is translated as CASSEPGWDNEQFF. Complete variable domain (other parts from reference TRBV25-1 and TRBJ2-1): EADIYQTPRYLVIGTGKKITLECSQTMGHDKMYWYQQDPGMELHLIHYSYGVNSTEKGDLSSESTVSRIRTEHFPLTLESARPSHTSQYLCASSEPGWDNEQFFGPGTRLTVL.

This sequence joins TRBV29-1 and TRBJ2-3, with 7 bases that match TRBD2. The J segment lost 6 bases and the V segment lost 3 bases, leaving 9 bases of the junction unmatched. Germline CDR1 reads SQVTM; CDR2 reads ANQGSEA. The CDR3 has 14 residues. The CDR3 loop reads CSVEARRGSDTQYF. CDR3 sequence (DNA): TGCAGCGTTGAGGCCAGGCGGGGGTCGGATACGCAGTATTTT.

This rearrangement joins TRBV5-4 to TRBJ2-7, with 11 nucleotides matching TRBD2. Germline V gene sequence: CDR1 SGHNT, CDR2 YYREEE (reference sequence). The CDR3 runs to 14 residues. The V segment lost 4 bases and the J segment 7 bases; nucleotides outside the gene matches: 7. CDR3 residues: CASSLTSGSREQYF. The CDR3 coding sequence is TGTGCCAGCAGCCTAACTAGCGGGAGTAGAGAGCAGTACTTC. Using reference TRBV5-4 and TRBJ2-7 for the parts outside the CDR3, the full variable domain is ETGVTQSPTHLIKTRGQQVTLRCSSQSGHNTVSWYQQALGQGPQFIFQYYREEENGRGNFPPRFSGLQFPNYSSELNVNALELDDSALYLCASSLTSGSREQYFGPGTRLTVT.

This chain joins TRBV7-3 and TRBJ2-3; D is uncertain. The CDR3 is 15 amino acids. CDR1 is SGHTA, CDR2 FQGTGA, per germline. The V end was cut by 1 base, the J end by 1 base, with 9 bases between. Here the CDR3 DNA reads TGTGCCAGCAGCTTAATAAGCTCGGGCACAGATACGCAGTATTTT. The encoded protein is CASSLISSGTDTQYF.

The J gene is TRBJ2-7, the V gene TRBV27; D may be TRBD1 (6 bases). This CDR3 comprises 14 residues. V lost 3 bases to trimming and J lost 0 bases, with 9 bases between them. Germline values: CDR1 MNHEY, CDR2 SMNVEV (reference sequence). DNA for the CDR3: TGTGCCAGCAGTTTCCGACAGGCCTCCTACGAGCAGTACTTC. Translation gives CASSFRQASYEQYF.

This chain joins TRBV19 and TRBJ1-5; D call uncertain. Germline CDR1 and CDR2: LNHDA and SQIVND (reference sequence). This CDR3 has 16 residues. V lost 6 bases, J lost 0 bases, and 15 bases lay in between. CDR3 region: CASRSSETVSNQPQHF. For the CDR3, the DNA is TGTGCCAGTAGGAGCTCGGAGACGGTTAGCAATCAGCCCCAGCATTTT.

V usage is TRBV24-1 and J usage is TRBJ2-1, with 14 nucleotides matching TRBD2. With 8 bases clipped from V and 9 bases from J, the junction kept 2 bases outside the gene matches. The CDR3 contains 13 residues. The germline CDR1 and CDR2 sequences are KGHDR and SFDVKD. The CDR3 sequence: CATTGTSGGEQFF. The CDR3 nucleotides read TGTGCCACCACCGGGACTAGCGGGGGTGAGCAGTTCTTC.